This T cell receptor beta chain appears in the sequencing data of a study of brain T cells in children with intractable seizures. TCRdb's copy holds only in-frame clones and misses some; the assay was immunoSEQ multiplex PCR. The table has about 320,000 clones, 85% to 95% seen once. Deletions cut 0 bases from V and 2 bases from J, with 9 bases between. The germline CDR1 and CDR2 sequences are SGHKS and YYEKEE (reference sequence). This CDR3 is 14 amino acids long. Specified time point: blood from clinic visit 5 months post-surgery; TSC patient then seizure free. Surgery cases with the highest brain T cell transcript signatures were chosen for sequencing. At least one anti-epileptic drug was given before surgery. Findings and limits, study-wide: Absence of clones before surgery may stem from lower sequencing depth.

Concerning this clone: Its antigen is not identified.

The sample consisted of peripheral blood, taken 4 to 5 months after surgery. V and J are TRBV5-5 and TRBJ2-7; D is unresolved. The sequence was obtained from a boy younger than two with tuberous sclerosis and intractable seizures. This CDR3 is CASSLVPTAYEQYF. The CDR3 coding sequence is TGTGCCAGCAGCTTGGTGCCTACCGCCTACGAGCAGTACTTC. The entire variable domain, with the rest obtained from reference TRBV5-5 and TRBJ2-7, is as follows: DAGVTQSPTHLIKTRGQQVTLRCSPISGHKSVSWYQQVLGQGPQFIFQYYEKEERGRGNFPDRFSARQFPNYSSELNVNALLLGDSALYLCASSLVPTAYEQYFGPGTRLTVT.